These 5 T cell receptor beta chains were all obtained from the same sample, sequenced in a study of blood T cell repertoires in COVID-19. Clones were sequenced by immunoSEQ multiplex PCR, and TCRdb holds only the in-frame ones, with some missing. The top ten clones hold around 4% of a sample with around 120,000 clones, around 87% of them seen once. The material sequenced was peripheral blood. The receptors were sampled from a woman between 55 and 75 years old with COVID-19, enrolled during active disease.

This clone came up once. V gene TRBV10-3 combines with J gene TRBJ2-5; 7 bases match TRBD1. The CDR3 spans 16 residues. J was trimmed by 1 base and V by 7 bases; bases with no gene match: 12. Germline V lookup: CDR1 ENHRY, CDR2 SYGVKD. This CDR3 is CAIMAGGPPSQETQYF. The CDR3 bases are TGTGCCATCATGGCAGGGGGTCCGCCAAGCCAAGAGACCCAGTACTTC.

J is TRBJ2-7 and V is TRBV27; TRBD2 agrees at 7 bases. Germline lookup yields CDR1 MNHEY and CDR2 SMNVEV (reference sequence). The CDR3 runs 14 residues. Trimming removed 2 bases from V and 5 bases from J; junction bases left unmatched: 6. In nucleotides, the CDR3 is TGTGCCAGCAGTTTACTAGCGGTAGTCCACGAGCAGTACTTC. Translating it yields CASSLLAVVHEQYF.

The chain is built from TRBV11-2 and TRBJ1-2; possibly TRBD1 for D (6 bases). V lost 2 bases to trimming and J lost 6 bases, with 13 bases between them. CDR1 SGHAT and CDR2 FQNNGV come from the germline V gene. This CDR3 region has 14 residues. CDR3 loop: CASSLWSRGDGYTF. The CDR3 DNA sequence: TGTGCCAGCAGCTTATGGTCCAGGGGAGATGGCTACACCTTC.

J is TRBJ2-1 and V is TRBV18; the D gene is possibly TRBD1 (6 bases). The CDR3 is 16 residues long. V was clipped by 3 bases and J by 1 base, with 13 bases between them. The germline V gene encodes CDR1 KGHSH and CDR2 LQKENI. In nucleotides, the CDR3 is TGTGCCAGCTCACCCCTACAGGGAAAATCCTACAATGAGCAGTTCTTC. Its protein product is CASSPLQGKSYNEQFF.

The V call is TRBV7-2, the J call TRBJ2-5; unclear D gene. Trimming removed 1 base from V and 5 bases from J, with 8 bases in between. This CDR3 has 13 amino acids. Germline loops: CDR1 SGHTA, CDR2 FQGNSA. The CDR3 region is CASSLGNIETQYF. CDR3 bases: TGTGCCAGCAGCTTAGGAAACATCGAGACCCAGTACTTC.